This T cell receptor (beta chain) was observed in a study of T cells in Graves' hyperthyroidism and ophthalmopathy. This clonotype was observed at least ten times. There were TCR beta CDR3 regions amplified from RNA transcripts. HTBI primers were used for first-round RT-PCR of the TCR CDR3. TCRdb fed the multiplex PCR reads into MiXCR, producing one record per CDR3 protein. The sample yields approximately 300,000 distinct CDR3 sequences, about 18% seen once. Trimming pared 0 bases from V and 4 bases from J, leaving 16 bases between. The CDR3 has 17 amino acids. Per the germline V gene, CDR1 is KGHSH and CDR2 is LQKENI.

Sequencing was done on a sample of blood. This rearrangement joins TRBV18 to TRBJ2-1, with D unresolved. The sequence was obtained from a woman aged 60 to 75 with Graves' ophthalmopathy. This CDR3 reads CASSPPVGSPNYNEQFF. In nucleotides, the CDR3 is TGTGCCAGCTCACCACCGGTCGGATCCCCTAATTACAATGAGCAGTTCTTC.